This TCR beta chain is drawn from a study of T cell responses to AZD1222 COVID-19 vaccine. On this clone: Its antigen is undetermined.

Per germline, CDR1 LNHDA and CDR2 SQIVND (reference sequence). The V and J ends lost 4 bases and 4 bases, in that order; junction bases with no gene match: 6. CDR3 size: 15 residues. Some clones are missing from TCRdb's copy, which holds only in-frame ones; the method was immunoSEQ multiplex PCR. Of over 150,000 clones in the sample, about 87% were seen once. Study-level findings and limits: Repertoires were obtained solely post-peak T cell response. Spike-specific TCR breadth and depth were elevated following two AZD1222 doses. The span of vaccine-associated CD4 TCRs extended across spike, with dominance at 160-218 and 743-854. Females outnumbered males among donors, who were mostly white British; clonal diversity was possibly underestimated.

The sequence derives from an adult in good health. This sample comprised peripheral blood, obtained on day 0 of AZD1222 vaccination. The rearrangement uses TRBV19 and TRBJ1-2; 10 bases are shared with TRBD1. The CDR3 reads CASSRDRGSAYGYTF. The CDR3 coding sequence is TGTGCCAGTAGTAGGGACAGGGGATCAGCCTATGGCTACACCTTC.